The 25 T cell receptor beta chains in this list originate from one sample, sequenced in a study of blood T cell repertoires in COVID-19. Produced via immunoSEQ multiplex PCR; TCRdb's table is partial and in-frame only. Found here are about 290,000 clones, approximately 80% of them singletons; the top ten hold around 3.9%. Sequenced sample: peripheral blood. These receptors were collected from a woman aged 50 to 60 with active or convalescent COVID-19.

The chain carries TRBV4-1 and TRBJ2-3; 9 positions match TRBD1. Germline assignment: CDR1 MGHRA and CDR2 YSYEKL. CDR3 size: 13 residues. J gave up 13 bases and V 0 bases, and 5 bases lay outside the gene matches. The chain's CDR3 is CASSQDQGQGKYF. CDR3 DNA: TGCGCCAGCAGCCAAGATCAGGGACAGGGAAAGTATTTT.

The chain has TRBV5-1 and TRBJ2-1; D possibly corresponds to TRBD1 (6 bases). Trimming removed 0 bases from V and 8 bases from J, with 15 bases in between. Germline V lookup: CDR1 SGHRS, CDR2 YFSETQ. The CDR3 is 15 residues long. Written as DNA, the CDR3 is TGCGCCAGCAGCTTGGGCCAGGGGCCTAGCCATGAGCAGTTCTTC. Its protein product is CASSLGQGPSHEQFF.

In DNA form, the CDR3 reads TGTGCCAGCAGCCCAGGGGACCGCGACCAAGATACGCAGTATTTT. Protein: CASSPGDRDQDTQYF. The chain links TRBV28 to TRBJ2-3, with a weak D call TRBD1 (6 bases). Germline V gene data show CDR1 as MDHEN and CDR2 as SYDVKM. V was trimmed by 6 bases and J by 5 bases, leaving 18 bases between them. This CDR3 comprises 15 residues.

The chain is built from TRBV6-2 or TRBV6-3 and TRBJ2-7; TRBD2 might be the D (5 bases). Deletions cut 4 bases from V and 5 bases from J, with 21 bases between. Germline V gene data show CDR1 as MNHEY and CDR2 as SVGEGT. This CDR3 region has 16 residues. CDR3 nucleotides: TGTGCCAGCAGTTCAATGCTAGCACAGTTCGGGGACGAGCAGTACTTC. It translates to CASSSMLAQFGDEQYF.

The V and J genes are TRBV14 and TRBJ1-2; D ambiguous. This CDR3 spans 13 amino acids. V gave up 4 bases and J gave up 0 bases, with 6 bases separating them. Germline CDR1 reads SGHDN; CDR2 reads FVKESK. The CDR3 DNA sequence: TGTGCCAGCAGCCTAGGAGCTAACTATGGCTACACCTTC. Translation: CASSLGANYGYTF.

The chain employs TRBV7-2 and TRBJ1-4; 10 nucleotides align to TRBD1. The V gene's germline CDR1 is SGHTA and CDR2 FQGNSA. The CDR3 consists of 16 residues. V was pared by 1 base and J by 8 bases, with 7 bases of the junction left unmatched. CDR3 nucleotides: TGTGCCAGCAGCTTAGGAATGAGGACAGGGGGGGAAAAACTGTTTTTT. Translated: CASSLGMRTGGEKLFF.

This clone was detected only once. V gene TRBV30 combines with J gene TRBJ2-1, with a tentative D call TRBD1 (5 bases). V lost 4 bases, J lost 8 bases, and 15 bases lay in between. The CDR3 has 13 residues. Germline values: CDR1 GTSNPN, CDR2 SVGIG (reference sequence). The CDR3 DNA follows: TGTGCCTGGACCGGGCTCACAGGCGATGAGCAGTTCTTC. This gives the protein CAWTGLTGDEQFF.

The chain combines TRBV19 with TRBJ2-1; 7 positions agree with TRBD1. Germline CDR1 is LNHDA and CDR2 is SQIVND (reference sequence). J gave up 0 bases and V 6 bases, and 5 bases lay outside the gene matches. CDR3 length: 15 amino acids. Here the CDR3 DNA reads TGTGCCAGTAGCCGGGGACAGAGCTCCTACAATGAGCAGTTCTTC. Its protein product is CASSRGQSSYNEQFF.

CDR3 coding DNA: TGTGCCAGCTCACCGGCACAGGGGGGAAGCTATGGCTACACCTTC. Protein sequence: CASSPAQGGSYGYTF. V is TRBV18 and J is TRBJ1-2; TRBD1 matches 8 bases. The CDR3 is made up of 15 amino acids. Looked up from germline, CDR1 is KGHSH and CDR2 is LQKENI. Unmatched junction bases numbered 7, after V lost 3 bases and J lost 4 bases.

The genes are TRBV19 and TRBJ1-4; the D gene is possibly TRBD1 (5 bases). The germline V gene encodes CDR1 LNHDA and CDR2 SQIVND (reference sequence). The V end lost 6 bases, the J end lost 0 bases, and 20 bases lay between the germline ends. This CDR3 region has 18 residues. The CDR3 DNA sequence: TGTGCCAGTAGCCACCAGACAGCTTTCTCTGCAACTAATGAAAAACTGTTTTTT. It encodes CASSHQTAFSATNEKLFF.

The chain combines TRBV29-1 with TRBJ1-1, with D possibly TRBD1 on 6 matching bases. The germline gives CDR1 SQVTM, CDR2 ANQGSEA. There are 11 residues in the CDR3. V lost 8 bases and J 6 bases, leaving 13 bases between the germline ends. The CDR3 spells CSHHRDAEAFF. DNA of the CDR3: TGCAGCCACCACAGGGATGCTGAAGCTTTCTTT.

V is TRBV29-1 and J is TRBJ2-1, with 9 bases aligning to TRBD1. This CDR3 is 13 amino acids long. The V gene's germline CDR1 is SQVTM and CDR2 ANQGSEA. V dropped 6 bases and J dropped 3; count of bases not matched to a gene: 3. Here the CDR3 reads CSVGQGNYNEQFF. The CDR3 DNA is TGCAGCGTGGGACAGGGAAACTACAATGAGCAGTTCTTC.

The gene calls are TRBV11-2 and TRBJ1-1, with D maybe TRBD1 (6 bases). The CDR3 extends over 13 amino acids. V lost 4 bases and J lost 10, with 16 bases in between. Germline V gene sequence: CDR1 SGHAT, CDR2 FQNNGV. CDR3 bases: TGTGCCAGCAGCTCCACAGGGTCTCTTGGAGCTTTCTTT. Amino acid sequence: CASSSTGSLGAFF.

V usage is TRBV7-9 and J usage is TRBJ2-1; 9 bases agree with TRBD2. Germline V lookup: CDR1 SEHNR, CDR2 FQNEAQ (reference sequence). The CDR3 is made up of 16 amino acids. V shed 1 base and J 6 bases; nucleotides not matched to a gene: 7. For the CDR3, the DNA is TGTGCCAGCAGCTTAGTTAGCGGGAGTAGCTTCAATGAGCAGTTCTTC. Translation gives CASSLVSGSSFNEQFF.

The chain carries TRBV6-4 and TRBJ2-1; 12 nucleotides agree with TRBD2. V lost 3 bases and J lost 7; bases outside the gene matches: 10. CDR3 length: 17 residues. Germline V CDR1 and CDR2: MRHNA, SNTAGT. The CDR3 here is CASSEKLAGGYLNEQFF. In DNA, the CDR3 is TGTGCCAGCAGTGAAAAACTAGCGGGAGGTTATTTGAATGAGCAGTTCTTC.

CDR3 nucleotides: TGCGCCAGCAGCTTGGGGGACAGGGGAGGCGAAAAACTGTTTTTT. Translating it yields CASSLGDRGGEKLFF. The chain couples TRBV5-1 to TRBJ1-4, with 10 nucleotides matching TRBD1. The V segment lost 0 bases and the J segment 8 bases; nucleotides outside the gene matches: 4. Germline CDR1 and CDR2: SGHRS and YFSETQ. This CDR3 region has 15 residues.

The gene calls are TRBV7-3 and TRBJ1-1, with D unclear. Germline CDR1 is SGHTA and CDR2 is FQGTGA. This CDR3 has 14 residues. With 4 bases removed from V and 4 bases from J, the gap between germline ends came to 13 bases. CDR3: CASSSKGGSTEAFF. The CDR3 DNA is TGTGCCAGCAGCTCAAAGGGAGGTAGCACTGAAGCTTTCTTT.

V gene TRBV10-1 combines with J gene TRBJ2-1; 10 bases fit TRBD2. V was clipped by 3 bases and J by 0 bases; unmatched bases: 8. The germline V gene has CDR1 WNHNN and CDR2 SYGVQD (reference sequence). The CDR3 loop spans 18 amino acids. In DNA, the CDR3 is TGCGCCAGCAGTGACCCTGGGGCTAGCGGGAGCTCCTACAATGAGCAGTTCTTC. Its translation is CASSDPGASGSSYNEQFF.

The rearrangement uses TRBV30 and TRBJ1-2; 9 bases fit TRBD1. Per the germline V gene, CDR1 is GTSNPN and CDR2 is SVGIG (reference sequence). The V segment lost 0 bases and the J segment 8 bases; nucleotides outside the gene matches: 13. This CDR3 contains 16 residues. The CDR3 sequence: CAWSVQGTGKSGGYTF. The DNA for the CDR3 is TGTGCCTGGAGTGTCCAAGGGACAGGGAAGTCGGGAGGCTACACCTTC.

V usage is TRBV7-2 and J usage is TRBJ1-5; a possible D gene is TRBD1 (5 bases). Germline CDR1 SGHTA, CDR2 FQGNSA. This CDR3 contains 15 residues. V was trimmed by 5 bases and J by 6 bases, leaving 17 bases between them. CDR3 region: CASSPARGVGQPQHF. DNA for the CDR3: TGTGCCAGCAGCCCCGCTCGGGGGGTGGGTCAGCCCCAGCATTTT.

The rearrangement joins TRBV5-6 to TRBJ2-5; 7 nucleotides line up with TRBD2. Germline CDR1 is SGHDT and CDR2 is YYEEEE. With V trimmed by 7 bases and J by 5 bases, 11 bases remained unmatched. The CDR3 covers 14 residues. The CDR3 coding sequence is TGTGCCAGCGATAAGGGACTACTTGGTGAGACCCAGTACTTC. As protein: CASDKGLLGETQYF.

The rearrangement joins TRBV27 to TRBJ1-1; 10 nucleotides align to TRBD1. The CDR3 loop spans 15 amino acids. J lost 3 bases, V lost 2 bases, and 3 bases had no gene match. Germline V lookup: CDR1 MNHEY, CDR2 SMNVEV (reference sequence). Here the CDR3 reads CASSLRQGADTEAFF. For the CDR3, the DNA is TGTGCCAGCAGTTTACGACAGGGGGCTGACACTGAAGCTTTCTTT.

CDR3: CASLETGYTDTQYF. The CDR3 nucleotides read TGTGCCAGCCTGGAGACAGGGTACACAGATACGCAGTATTTT. The rearrangement uses TRBV6-5 and TRBJ2-3, with 7 bases that match TRBD1. This CDR3 spans 14 amino acids. Germline CDR1 reads MNHEY; CDR2 reads SVGAGI. J gave up 2 bases and V 8 bases, and 7 bases lay outside the gene matches.

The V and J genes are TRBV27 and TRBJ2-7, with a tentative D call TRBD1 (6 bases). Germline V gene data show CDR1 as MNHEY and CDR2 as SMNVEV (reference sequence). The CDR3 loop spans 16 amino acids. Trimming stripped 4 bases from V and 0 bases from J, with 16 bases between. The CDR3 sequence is CASSSDRRLSSYEQYF. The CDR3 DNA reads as TGTGCCAGCAGTTCCGACAGGCGACTGAGCTCCTACGAGCAGTACTTC.

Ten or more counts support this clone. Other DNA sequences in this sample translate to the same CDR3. This chain's CDR3 is CASSPGQGGGYTF. The CDR3 coding sequence is TGTGCCAGCTCACCAGGACAGGGTGGTGGCTACACCTTC. The chain links TRBV18 to TRBJ1-2, with 8 bases matching TRBD1. The CDR3 runs to 13 residues. CDR1 is KGHSH and CDR2 is LQKENI in the germline V gene. With V trimmed by 2 bases and J by 7 bases, 3 bases remained unmatched.